The 29 T cell receptor beta chains in this list originate from one sample, sequenced in a study of CXCR4 blockade with PD-1 therapy in pancreatic cancer. Profiled with immunoSEQ multiplex PCR; TCRdb holds only in-frame clones, not every one. This sample has thousands of clones, with 50% found just once. Sequencing input: tumor tissue. The receptors derive from a human donor with pancreatic ductal adenocarcinoma.

The chain employs TRBV28 and TRBJ1-2; weak D call: TRBD1 (6 bases). Germline CDR1 reads MDHEN; CDR2 reads SYDVKM. The CDR3 consists of 13 residues. Trimming shortened V by 8 bases and J by 2 bases, and 12 bases separated the two germline ends. CDR3 amino acids: CASSITGNYGYTF. CDR3 bases: TGTGCCAGCTCGATAACAGGGAACTATGGCTACACCTTC.

J is TRBJ1-2 and V is TRBV6-7, with D possibly being TRBD1 (5 bases). TRBV6-7 is annotated as an ORF whose role is uncertain. The CDR3 totals 18 residues. V was clipped by 0 bases and J by 3 bases, with 20 bases between them. CDR3 sequence: CASSYSGGAQRGDYGYTF. The DNA for the CDR3 is TGTGCCAGCAGTTACTCGGGAGGGGCGCAAAGAGGGGACTATGGCTACACCTTC.

The chain couples TRBV18 to TRBJ2-7, with TRBD1 identical over 9 bases. The length of the CDR3 is 14 residues. Unmatched junction bases numbered 5, after V lost 3 bases and J lost 5 bases. CDR1 and CDR2 (germline): KGHSH, LQKENI. Here the CDR3 reads CASSPGTGRNEQYF. The CDR3 DNA reads as TGTGCCAGCTCACCCGGGACAGGGAGAAACGAGCAGTACTTC.

The V call is TRBV25-1, the J call TRBJ2-7; tentatively, D is TRBD2 (6 bases). The CDR3 runs to 15 residues. The germline V and J ends were trimmed by 6 bases and 0 bases, with 15 bases remaining between them. The V gene's germline CDR1 is MGHDK and CDR2 SYGVNS. CDR3 sequence (DNA): TGTGCCAGCAGGCCACGGGCGGGGATCTCCTACGAGCAGTACTTC. The encoded protein is CASRPRAGISYEQYF.

This clone was counted only a few times. The CDR3 protein is CASSLEGDEQFF. CDR3 coding DNA: TGTGCCAGCAGCTTAGAAGGGGATGAGCAGTTCTTC. The chain is built from TRBV13 and TRBJ2-1, with a possible D match to TRBD1 (5 bases). The germline CDR1 and CDR2 sequences are PRHDT and FYEKMQ (reference sequence). V dropped 1 base and J dropped 8 bases, with 6 bases sitting between them. CDR3 length: 12 residues.

In this sample, this clone turned up a few times. This chain links TRBV7-1 with TRBJ1-6; D call uncertain. TRBV7-1 is an ORF for which the function is uncertain. Trimming shortened V by 6 bases and J by 8 bases, and 11 bases separated the two germline ends. The CDR3 consists of 13 residues. The CDR3 nucleotides read TGTGCCAGCAGTTCCTCCCTGGATTCACCCCTCCACTTT. This translates into CASSSSLDSPLHF.

The chain recombines TRBV19 with TRBJ1-1; D gene unclear. The CDR3 totals 12 residues. Germline V gives CDR1 LNHDA, CDR2 SQIVND (reference sequence). Deletions cut 1 base from V and 5 bases from J, with 5 bases between. CDR3 nucleotide sequence: TGTGCCAGTAGTATAGGGAGGACTGAAGCTTTCTTT. Protein product: CASSIGRTEAFF.

In its sample, this clone is medium-sized. The rearrangement joins TRBV9 to TRBJ1-4, with TRBD1 matching over 10 bases. J was trimmed by 14 bases and V by 4 bases; bases with no gene match: 8. Germline CDR1 is SGDLS and CDR2 is YYNGEE. The length of the CDR3 is 13 residues. DNA for the CDR3: TGTGCCAGCAGCCTCGGACAGGGGGGGAGTCTGTTTTTT. Protein sequence: CASSLGQGGSLFF.

Within the sample, this clone is medium-sized. The chain recombines TRBV6-8 with TRBJ1-1; no firm D call. CDR1 is MNHGY, CDR2 SAAAGT, per germline. The CDR3 is made up of 13 amino acids. Trimming shortened V by 2 bases and J by 4 bases, and 8 bases separated the two germline ends. CDR3 coding DNA: TGTGCCAGCAGTTACCGAAGAATCACTGAAGCTTTCTTT. Amino acid sequence: CASSYRRITEAFF.

This clone was seen only a few times. The rearrangement uses TRBV6-8 and TRBJ1-1, with D perhaps matching TRBD1 (6 bases). CDR1 and CDR2 from the germline V gene are MNHGY and SAAAGT. Trimming removed 10 bases at V and 2 bases at J, with 14 bases between. CDR3 size: 13 residues. CDR3 DNA: TGTGCCATCAGGGAGGACAGCAACACTGAAGCTTTCTTT. As protein: CAIREDSNTEAFF.

V usage is TRBV29-1 and J usage is TRBJ2-1; TRBD2 matches 12 bases. The V segment lost 7 bases and the J segment 4 bases; nucleotides outside the gene matches: 5. The CDR3 consists of 14 residues. Per germline, CDR1 SQVTM and CDR2 ANQGSEA. The CDR3 bases are TGCAGCGGCCTGACTAGCGGGAGTTACAATGAGCAGTTCTTC. Amino acid sequence: CSGLTSGSYNEQFF.

The chain has TRBV28 and TRBJ2-7; possible D gene TRBD1, 6 bases. This CDR3 is 15 amino acids long. CDR1 is MDHEN, CDR2 SYDVKM, per germline. Trimming removed 4 bases from V and 0 bases from J, with 13 bases in between. CDR3 sequence reads: CASSSRGLSSYEQYF. For the CDR3, the DNA is TGTGCCAGCAGTTCTAGGGGGTTATCCTCCTACGAGCAGTACTTC.

This clone turned up a few times. V usage is TRBV7-1 and J usage is TRBJ1-5; D may be TRBD1 (5 bases). TRBV7-1 is an ORF for which the function is uncertain. This CDR3 region has 13 residues. Trimming cost V 4 bases and J 7 bases, with 11 bases left between them. CDR3 nucleotide sequence: TGTGCCAGCAGCTTAGGCCGGGGGCAGCCCCAGCATTTT. Translating it yields CASSLGRGQPQHF.

The chain couples TRBV15 to TRBJ2-2, with TRBD1 identical over 8 bases. After removal of 5 bases from V and 7 bases from J, the junction contained 9 bases not matched to a gene. Per germline, CDR1 LNHNV and CDR2 YYDKDF (reference sequence). CDR3 length equals 15 residues. This CDR3 is CATSVTGGSVGELFF. The CDR3 bases are TGTGCCACCAGCGTTACAGGGGGGTCTGTCGGGGAGCTGTTTTTT.

V and J are TRBV10-2 and TRBJ2-7; D gene unclear. The germline CDR1 and CDR2 sequences are WSHSY and SAAADI. Trimming cost V 6 bases and J 3 bases, with 12 bases left between them. The CDR3 contains 13 residues. CDR3 DNA sequence: TGCGCCAGCAGAGACCCAGGCAACTACGAGCAGTACTTC. Its protein product is CASRDPGNYEQYF.

The rearrangement uses TRBV30 and TRBJ2-6, with unresolved D. This CDR3 comprises 14 residues. The ends were cut back, 5 bases at V and 0 bases at J, with 8 bases in the middle. Germline-derived CDR1 and CDR2 are GTSNPN and SVGIG (reference sequence). DNA for the CDR3: TGTGCCTGGGACAAAAGCTCTGGGGCCAACGTCCTGACTTTC. As protein: CAWDKSSGANVLTF. The full variable domain, with the rest looked up from reference TRBV30 and TRBJ2-6, is SQTIHQWPATLVQPVGSPLSLECTVEGTSNPNLYWYRQAAGRGLQLLFYSVGIGQISSEVPQNLSASRPQDRQFILSSKKLLLSDSGFYLCAWDKSSGANVLTFGAGSRLTVL.

The CDR3: CSMGTLSYGYTF. In DNA, the CDR3 is TGCAGCATGGGGACGCTGAGCTATGGCTACACCTTC. V and J are TRBV29-1 and TRBJ1-2; possibly TRBD1 for D (5 bases). The ends were cut back, 8 bases at V and 4 bases at J, with 14 bases in the middle. The CDR3 runs 12 residues. Germline V gives CDR1 SQVTM, CDR2 ANQGSEA.

V usage is TRBV19 and J usage is TRBJ1-5; D not resolved. The CDR3 runs 14 residues. V was clipped by 8 bases and J by 6 bases, with 17 bases between them. The V gene's germline CDR1 is LNHDA and CDR2 SQIVND (reference sequence). The CDR3 region has the DNA TGTGCCAGTGATGCGGGGAGGGAAGCTCAGCCCCAGCATTTT. It specifies CASDAGREAQPQHF.

Here the CDR3 reads CATSRGGDRGQETQYF. CDR3 coding DNA: TGTGCCACCAGCAGAGGGGGGGACAGAGGCCAAGAGACCCAGTACTTC. The chain links TRBV15 to TRBJ2-5, with D possibly being TRBD1 (7 bases). This CDR3 spans 16 amino acids. V was trimmed by 1 base and J by 1 base, leaving 13 bases between them. Germline V gene lookup returns CDR1 LNHNV and CDR2 YYDKDF (reference sequence). Full variable domain (missing parts from reference TRBV15 and TRBJ2-5): DAMVIQNPRYQVTQFGKPVTLSCSQTLNHNVMYWYQQKSSQAPKLLFHYYDKDFNNEADTPDNFQSRRPNTSFCFLDIRSPGLGDTAMYLCATSRGGDRGQETQYFGPGTRLLVL.

J is TRBJ1-4 and V is TRBV2, with 9 nucleotides matching TRBD1. Unmatched junction bases numbered 7, after V lost 8 bases and J lost 3 bases. This CDR3 contains 15 residues. Germline values: CDR1 SNHLY, CDR2 FYNNEI. CDR3 protein: CASETGGASNEKLFF. Here the CDR3 DNA reads TGTGCCAGCGAGACAGGGGGGGCCTCTAATGAAAAACTGTTTTTT.

Only a few counts were recorded for this clone. The rearrangement links TRBV5-1 to TRBJ2-1; 7 positions match TRBD2. The CDR3 length is 14 residues. With V trimmed by 0 bases and J by 9 bases, 6 bases remained unmatched. The germline CDR1 and CDR2 sequences are SGHRS and YFSETQ. CDR3 amino acids: CASSLGTSAGEQFF. Written as DNA, the CDR3 is TGCGCCAGCAGCTTGGGTACTAGCGCCGGTGAGCAGTTCTTC.

By share, this clone ranks as medium-sized. The V and J genes are TRBV14 and TRBJ1-1; TRBD1 is a possible D gene (5 bases). The V end was cut by 4 bases, the J end by 7 bases, with 13 bases between. Germline V lookup: CDR1 SGHDN, CDR2 FVKESK. The CDR3 sequence is 13 residues long. CDR3 nucleotide sequence: TGTGCCAGCAGCCCCAGGGATGGTGTTGAAGCTTTCTTT. This codes for CASSPRDGVEAFF.

In its sample, this clone is medium-sized. The chain is built from TRBV11-3 and TRBJ2-6, with 7 positions matching TRBD1. Germline trimming cut 3 bases from V and 0 bases from J; bases unmatched to any gene: 5. Germline assignment: CDR1 SGHNT and CDR2 YENEEA. The CDR3 is made up of 17 amino acids. CDR3 residues: CASSLHRGSSGANVLTF. In DNA form, the CDR3 reads TGTGCCAGCAGCTTGCACAGGGGTTCCTCTGGGGCCAACGTCCTGACTTTC.

This clone came up a few times. The rearrangement links TRBV15 to TRBJ2-3, with D possibly matching TRBD1 (5 bases). This CDR3 region has 15 residues. Germline loops: CDR1 LNHNV, CDR2 YYDKDF (reference sequence). V was shortened by 0 bases and J by 0 bases, with 7 bases between the two germline ends. The CDR3 sequence is CATSRDRVSTDTQYF. In nucleotides, the CDR3 is TGTGCCACCAGCAGAGACAGGGTCAGCACAGATACGCAGTATTTT.

CDR3: CATSSFPLMGSPSYEQYF. In DNA, the CDR3 is TGTGCCACCAGCTCCTTCCCCCTGATGGGCTCCCCCTCCTACGAGCAGTACTTC. The V call is TRBV15, the J call TRBJ2-7; no firm D call. Germline-derived CDR1 and CDR2 are LNHNV and YYDKDF (reference sequence). The CDR3 consists of 18 residues. The V end was cut by 5 bases, the J end by 0 bases, with 23 bases between.

This chain uses TRBV29-1 with TRBJ1-2; D is unclear. V was shortened by 7 bases and J by 1 base, with 22 bases between the two germline ends. The CDR3 runs to 16 residues. Germline loops: CDR1 SQVTM, CDR2 ANQGSEA. CDR3 sequence: CSAYGITRPSNYGYTF. In DNA, the CDR3 is TGCAGCGCCTACGGAATCACGAGGCCGAGTAACTATGGCTACACCTTC.

The rearrangement joins TRBV19 to TRBJ2-5; perhaps TRBD2 as D (6 bases). Germline V gene sequence: CDR1 LNHDA, CDR2 SQIVND (reference sequence). The ends were cut back, 2 bases at V and 4 bases at J, with 8 bases in the middle. This CDR3 spans 13 amino acids. CDR3 sequence reads: CASSIFGGETQYF. CDR3 DNA sequence: TGTGCCAGTAGTATATTCGGGGGAGAGACCCAGTACTTC.

The J gene is TRBJ1-3, the V gene TRBV19; possible D gene TRBD1, 5 bases. The germline gives CDR1 LNHDA, CDR2 SQIVND (reference sequence). CDR3 length: 16 residues. The V end was cut by 5 bases, the J end by 6 bases, with 20 bases between. CDR3 sequence reads: CASSPSEGTEANTIYF. The DNA for the CDR3 is TGTGCCAGTAGTCCCTCGGAAGGGACGGAAGCAAACACCATATATTTT.

This clone was counted between two and nine times. This chain uses TRBV28 with TRBJ1-2, with D uncertain. This CDR3 has 13 residues. Germline V CDR1 and CDR2: MDHEN, SYDVKM. The germline V and J ends were trimmed by 6 bases and 8 bases, with 16 bases remaining between them. CDR3 loop: CASRPGRVGGYTF. DNA for the CDR3: TGTGCCAGCAGGCCCGGTCGAGTGGGGGGCTACACCTTC.